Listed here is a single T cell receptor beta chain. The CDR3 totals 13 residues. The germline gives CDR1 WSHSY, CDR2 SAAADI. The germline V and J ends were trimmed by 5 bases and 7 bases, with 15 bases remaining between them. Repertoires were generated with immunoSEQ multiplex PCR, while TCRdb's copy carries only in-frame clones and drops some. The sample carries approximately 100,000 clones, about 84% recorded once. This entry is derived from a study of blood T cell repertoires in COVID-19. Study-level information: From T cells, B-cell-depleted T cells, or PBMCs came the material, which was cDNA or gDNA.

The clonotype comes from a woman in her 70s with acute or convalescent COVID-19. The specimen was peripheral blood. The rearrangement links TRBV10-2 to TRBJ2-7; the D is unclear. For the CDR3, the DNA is TGCGCCAGCAGTTCTGACTGGTCTTGGGAGCAGTACGTC. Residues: CASSSDWSWEQYV.